These 32 T cell receptor beta chains were sequenced from one sample in a study of memory CD4+ T cells and cytomegalovirus serostatus. TCRdb's table, derived via immunoSEQ multiplex PCR, lists solely in-frame clones and lacks some. The sample lists tens of thousands of clones, about 80% seen once, with roughly 0.99% in the top ten. Single viable CD3+CD4+CD8-CD45RO+ cells were sorted as the memory CD4+ T cells. The source material was memory CD4+ T cells from blood. All receptors come from an adult in good health and CMV-seronegative.

The genes are TRBV2 and TRBJ2-1, with 11 bases aligning to TRBD2. Germline V gives CDR1 SNHLY, CDR2 FYNNEI. The CDR3 has 15 residues. V lost 6 bases and J lost 5; bases outside the gene matches: 6. In DNA form, the CDR3 reads TGTGCCAGCAGGAGACTAGCGGGGCCAGACAATGAGCAGTTCTTC. It codes for CASRRLAGPDNEQFF.

The CDR3 region has the DNA TGTGCGATTACGTTGGGGACAGCTGCGAACACTGAAGCTTTCTTT. Translated, it gives CAITLGTAANTEAFF. The rearrangement links TRBV7-9 to TRBJ1-1, with 7 bases identical to TRBD1. CDR1 is SEHNR and CDR2 is FQNEAQ in the germline V gene (reference sequence). There are 15 residues in the CDR3.

This clone was detected only a few times. The chain recombines TRBV19 with TRBJ1-5, with D perhaps matching TRBD1 (6 bases). Germline CDR1 reads LNHDA; CDR2 reads SQIVND (reference sequence). Trimming removed 4 bases from V and 6 bases from J, with 16 bases in between. The CDR3 is made up of 15 amino acids. Here the CDR3 reads CASSTATGGTQPQHF. As DNA, the CDR3 is TGTGCCAGTAGTACCGCGACAGGAGGAACTCAGCCCCAGCATTTT.

V gene TRBV6-6 combines with J gene TRBJ2-7; D possibly matches TRBD1 or TRBD2 (5 bases each). Germline V lookup: CDR1 MNHNY, CDR2 SVGAGI (reference sequence). This CDR3 region has 13 residues. The V end was cut by 7 bases, the J end by 2 bases, with 12 bases between. In DNA form, the CDR3 reads TGTGCCAGCAAATATGGGGACCCCTACGAGCAGTACTTC. It is translated as CASKYGDPYEQYF.

This clone came up a few times. V gene TRBV18 combines with J gene TRBJ1-6; the D is unclear. The V end lost 2 bases, the J end lost 9 bases, and 8 bases lay between the germline ends. This CDR3 region has 13 residues. Germline V CDR1 and CDR2: KGHSH, LQKENI. The CDR3 nucleotides read TGTGCCAGCTCACCAGGGTTCGGTTCACCCCTCCACTTT. It encodes CASSPGFGSPLHF.

The V and J genes are TRBV6-4 and TRBJ2-3; a weak D match, TRBD2 (6 bases). Looked up from germline, CDR1 is MRHNA and CDR2 is SNTAGT. This CDR3 comprises 13 residues. The V end lost 6 bases, the J end lost 9 bases, and 16 bases lay between the germline ends. CDR3 residues: CASSLNQGGTQYF. The CDR3 DNA is TGTGCCAGCAGCCTTAATCAGGGAGGCACGCAGTATTTT.

V gene TRBV9 combines with J gene TRBJ2-7; a weak D match, TRBD1 (6 bases). CDR1 is SGDLS and CDR2 is YYNGEE in the germline V gene. Trimming removed 0 bases from V and 3 bases from J, with 10 bases in between. The CDR3 covers 14 residues. The CDR3 DNA is TGTGCCAGCAGCGTAGGCGTCAGGGGCTACGAGCAGTACTTC. This codes for CASSVGVRGYEQYF.

CDR3 sequence: CASSQGGTGNEKLFF. CDR3 DNA: TGTGCCAGCAGCCAAGGAGGGACAGGAAATGAAAAACTGTTTTTT. The genes are TRBV4-2 and TRBJ1-4; 8 bases align to TRBD1. The CDR3 has 15 amino acids. Germline assignment: CDR1 LGHNA and CDR2 YNFKEQ. Unmatched junction bases numbered 3, after V lost 1 base and J lost 5 bases.

There are a few counts of this clone. The chain is built from TRBV5-5 and TRBJ1-2, with TRBD1 as a possible D gene (6 bases). V was cut by 0 bases and J by 4 bases, with 7 bases left in between. CDR1 is SGHKS and CDR2 is YYEKEE in the germline V gene (reference sequence). The CDR3 sequence is 13 residues long. The CDR3 nucleotides read TGTGCCAGCAGCTTGGAGACAGGCTATGGCTACACCTTC. Translation gives CASSLETGYGYTF.

The gene calls are TRBV9 and TRBJ1-1, with a weak D call TRBD1 (6 bases). V lost 3 bases to trimming and J lost 1 base, with 10 bases between them. This CDR3 is 14 amino acids long. Per germline, CDR1 SGDLS and CDR2 YYNGEE. The CDR3 bases are TGTGCCAGCAGCGAGGGGGGGGCGAACACTGAAGCTTTCTTT. This sequence encodes CASSEGGANTEAFF.

The table lists this clone with a count of one. This chain joins TRBV4-3 and TRBJ2-7; D is possibly TRBD1 or TRBD2 (5 bases each). V gave up 4 bases and J gave up 6 bases, with 13 bases separating them. The CDR3 length is 13 residues. Per germline, CDR1 LGHNA and CDR2 YSLEER. The CDR3 nucleotides read TGCGCCAGCAGCCCACGACGGGGCATCGAGCAGTACTTC. It is translated as CASSPRRGIEQYF.

The chain employs TRBV18 and TRBJ1-2, with D unclear. Trimming pared 3 bases from V and 6 bases from J, leaving 11 bases between. The CDR3 length is 13 residues. Germline CDR1 reads KGHSH; CDR2 reads LQKENI. The DNA of the CDR3 is TGTGCCAGCTCACCGGGCCAGGAAGATGGCTACACCTTC. This sequence encodes CASSPGQEDGYTF.

The CDR3 protein is CASSLRGADNEQFF. Written as DNA, the CDR3 is TGTGCCAGCAGCCTCAGGGGGGCAGACAATGAGCAGTTCTTC. The chain joins TRBV7-9 to TRBJ2-1; tentative D call: TRBD1 (7 bases). There are 14 residues in the CDR3. V shed 5 bases and J shed 5 bases, with 13 bases lying between them. Germline lookup yields CDR1 SEHNR and CDR2 FQNEAQ (reference sequence).

The genes are TRBV5-4 and TRBJ2-2, with unresolved D. Trimming pared 1 base from V and 2 bases from J, leaving 6 bases between. Germline CDR1 SGHNT, CDR2 YYREEE (reference sequence). This CDR3 is 14 amino acids long. CDR3 bases: TGTGCCAGCAGCTTGCGAAGAAACACCGGGGAGCTGTTTTTT. Translation: CASSLRRNTGELFF.

The chain employs TRBV2 and TRBJ2-5; perhaps TRBD2 as D (5 bases). This CDR3 comprises 13 residues. V lost 6 bases and J lost 3, with 11 bases in between. Germline-derived CDR1 and CDR2 are SNHLY and FYNNEI. The CDR3 here is CASRPSGEETQYF. The DNA of the CDR3 is TGTGCCAGCAGACCGAGCGGAGAAGAGACCCAGTACTTC.

This chain uses TRBV6-7 with TRBJ2-7; TRBD2 matches 9 bases. TRBV6-7 is recorded as an ORF, its role being uncertain. The junction had 7 bases not matched to a gene; V was cut back by 0 bases and J by 4 bases. CDR3 length equals 16 residues. The CDR3 spells CASSYSSESGGYEQYF. The DNA of the CDR3 is TGTGCCAGCAGTTACTCGTCGGAGAGCGGGGGGTACGAGCAGTACTTC.

This clone was seen a handful of times. The rearrangement joins TRBV5-1 to TRBJ1-5, with unresolved D. Deletions cut 0 bases from V and 2 bases from J, with 9 bases between. This CDR3 has 15 amino acids. The germline CDR1 and CDR2 sequences are SGHRS and YFSETQ. The CDR3 protein is CASSLDGGGNQPQHF. CDR3 sequence (DNA): TGCGCCAGCAGCTTGGACGGTGGGGGCAATCAGCCCCAGCATTTT.

The genes are TRBV19 and TRBJ1-2, with TRBD1 matching over 10 bases. The trim removed 4 bases at V and 5 bases at J, leaving 4 bases unmatched. Germline lookup yields CDR1 LNHDA and CDR2 SQIVND (reference sequence). This CDR3 has 14 residues. The CDR3 sequence is CASSSGQGGYGYTF. In nucleotides, the CDR3 is TGTGCCAGTAGTAGCGGACAGGGGGGATATGGCTACACCTTC.

This clone occurred a few times. The rearrangement joins TRBV2 to TRBJ1-2; D uncertain. Trimming removed 4 bases at V and 6 bases at J, with 18 bases between. The CDR3 is 15 residues long. CDR1 SNHLY and CDR2 FYNNEI come from the germline V gene. CDR3 region: CASSGPGRTGDGYTF. The CDR3 nucleotides read TGTGCCAGCAGTGGTCCCGGGCGGACCGGAGATGGCTACACCTTC. Full variable domain (rest looked up from reference TRBV2 and TRBJ1-2): EPEVTQTPSHQVTQMGQEVILRCVPISNHLYFYWYRQILGQKVEFLVSFYNNEISEKSEIFDDQFSVERPDGSNFTLKIRSTKLEDSAMYFCASSGPGRTGDGYTFGSGTRLTVV.

V and J are TRBV10-2 and TRBJ1-3; TRBD1 is a possible D gene (5 bases). This CDR3 region has 12 residues. Trimming stripped 1 base from V and 9 bases from J, with 7 bases between. The germline gives CDR1 WSHSY, CDR2 SAAADI. CDR3 sequence reads: CASSEFGGTIYF. In DNA, the CDR3 is TGCGCCAGCAGTGAGTTCGGGGGCACCATATATTTT.

The chain joins TRBV18 to TRBJ2-3; no definite D call. V lost 3 bases and J 3 bases, leaving 10 bases between the germline ends. The CDR3 covers 14 residues. Per germline, CDR1 KGHSH and CDR2 LQKENI. CDR3 in DNA: TGTGCCAGCTCACCCCCCGACCAGACAGATACGCAGTATTTT. Translation: CASSPPDQTDTQYF.

This sequence joins TRBV7-2 and TRBJ2-5, with a possible D match to TRBD2 (6 bases). CDR1 SGHTA and CDR2 FQGNSA come from the germline V gene. Trimming stripped 8 bases from V and 6 bases from J, with 16 bases between. The CDR3 runs 13 residues. Here the CDR3 reads CASSSGQAKTQYF. CDR3 nucleotides: TGTGCCAGCTCCAGCGGGCAGGCAAAGACCCAGTACTTC.

The chain joins TRBV7-9 to TRBJ1-4; D uncertain. Trimming left V 5 bases short and J 10 bases short, with 8 bases between. This CDR3 is built from 11 residues. Looked up from germline, CDR1 is SEHNR and CDR2 is FQNEAQ (reference sequence). The CDR3 reads CASSREGKLFF. CDR3 bases: TGTGCCAGCAGCCGAGAGGGAAAACTGTTTTTT.

This chain uses TRBV6-1 with TRBJ2-7; D call uncertain. Germline values: CDR1 MNHNS, CDR2 SASEGT. The CDR3 has 15 amino acids. With 5 bases removed from V and 0 bases from J, the gap between germline ends came to 14 bases. The CDR3 DNA reads as TGTGCCAGCAGTTTTGGTGGCAGTAACTCCTACGAGCAGTACTTC. This gives the protein CASSFGGSNSYEQYF.

V usage is TRBV5-1 and J usage is TRBJ1-5, with D hard to call. CDR1 and CDR2 from the germline V gene are SGHRS and YFSETQ. The CDR3 totals 14 residues. Trimming cost V 0 bases and J 3 bases, with 7 bases left between them. CDR3 amino acids: CASSLGGINQPQHF. CDR3 nucleotides: TGCGCCAGCAGCTTGGGCGGAATCAATCAGCCCCAGCATTTT.

The V gene is TRBV7-9, the J gene TRBJ1-1, with 7 bases matching TRBD1. V dropped 4 bases and J dropped 1; count of bases not matched to a gene: 15. Germline CDR1 is SEHNR and CDR2 is FQNEAQ (reference sequence). The CDR3 has 18 residues. The CDR3 DNA is TGTGCCAGCAGCTCCCTTTATTACAGGGGAGAAGGGAACACTGAAGCTTTCTTT. Amino acids: CASSSLYYRGEGNTEAFF.

The chain combines TRBV28 with TRBJ2-5; perhaps TRBD2 as D (5 bases). Trimming removed 5 bases from V and 1 base from J, with 8 bases in between. CDR1 is MDHEN and CDR2 is SYDVKM in the germline V gene. The CDR3 runs 13 residues. The CDR3: CASSAAVQETQYF. The CDR3 nucleotides are TGTGCCAGCAGTGCAGCGGTCCAAGAGACCCAGTACTTC.

This clone occurred a few times. This chain's CDR3 is CSGSTGVTKNTEAFF. In DNA form, the CDR3 reads TGCAGCGGGTCGACAGGGGTGACGAAGAACACTGAAGCTTTCTTT. This chain links TRBV29-1 with TRBJ1-1; TRBD1 agrees at 8 bases. This CDR3 has 15 residues. CDR1 is SQVTM and CDR2 is ANQGSEA in the germline V gene. The J segment lost 1 base and the V segment lost 7 bases, leaving 11 bases of the junction unmatched. The complete variable domain, with remaining parts taken from reference TRBV29-1 and TRBJ1-1, reads SAVISQKPSRDICQRGTSLTIQCQVDSQVTMMFWYRQQPGQSLTLIATANQGSEATYESGFVIDKFPISRPNLTFSTLTVSNMSPEDSSIYLCSGSTGVTKNTEAFFGQGTRLTVV.

There are a few counts of this clone. The chain employs TRBV5-1 and TRBJ1-1, with D tentatively TRBD1 (6 bases). The CDR3 totals 13 residues. V lost 5 bases and J 1 base, leaving 9 bases between the germline ends. CDR1 is SGHRS, CDR2 YFSETQ, per germline. The CDR3 is CASRQGQNTEAFF. In nucleotides, the CDR3 is TGCGCCAGCAGACAGGGACAGAACACTGAAGCTTTCTTT.

A single count supports this clone. This chain uses TRBV7-2 with TRBJ2-3; 7 bases align to TRBD2. The germline gives CDR1 SGHTA, CDR2 FQGNSA. Germline trimming cut 1 base from V and 0 bases from J; bases unmatched to any gene: 1. CDR3 length: 15 residues. The CDR3 protein is CASSLVSGSTDTQYF. CDR3 DNA sequence: TGTGCCAGCAGCTTAGTTAGCGGGAGCACAGATACGCAGTATTTT.

This chain links TRBV29-1 with TRBJ1-1; D perhaps matches TRBD1 (6 bases). Trimming took 8 bases from V and 1 from J, leaving 20 bases between them. This CDR3 has 15 amino acids. Looked up from germline, CDR1 is SQVTM and CDR2 is ANQGSEA. The CDR3 DNA sequence: TGCAGCCTTGCTTCTACCGGGACATCGAACACTGAAGCTTTCTTT. Protein: CSLASTGTSNTEAFF.

CDR3 amino acids: CASSEGGTGELFF. The CDR3 DNA sequence: TGTGCCAGCTCAGAAGGCGGCACCGGGGAGCTGTTTTTT. V gene TRBV18 combines with J gene TRBJ2-2; D is unresolved. The germline CDR1 and CDR2 sequences are KGHSH and LQKENI. The CDR3 sequence is 13 residues long. Trimming removed 5 bases from V and 4 bases from J, with 8 bases in between.